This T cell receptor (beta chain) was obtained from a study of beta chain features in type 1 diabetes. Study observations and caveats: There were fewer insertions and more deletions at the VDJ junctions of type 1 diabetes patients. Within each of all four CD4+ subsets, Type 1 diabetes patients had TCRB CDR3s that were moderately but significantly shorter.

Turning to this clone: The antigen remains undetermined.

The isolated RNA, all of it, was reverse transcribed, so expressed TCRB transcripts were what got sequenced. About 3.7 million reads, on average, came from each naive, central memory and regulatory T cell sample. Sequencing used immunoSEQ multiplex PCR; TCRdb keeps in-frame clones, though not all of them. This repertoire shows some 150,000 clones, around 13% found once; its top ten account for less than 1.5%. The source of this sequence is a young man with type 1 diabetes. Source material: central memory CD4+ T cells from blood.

The CDR3 loop is CASSPPSGFTSYNEQFF. The DNA for the CDR3 is TGTGCCAGCAGTCCCCCTAGCGGGTTCACCTCCTACAATGAGCAGTTCTTC. This chain joins TRBV27 and TRBJ2-1, with TRBD2 identical over 8 bases. This CDR3 is built from 17 residues. Losses at the gene ends were 5 bases for V and 0 bases for J; bases not matched to a gene: 9. The V gene's germline CDR1 is MNHEY and CDR2 SMNVEV (reference sequence).